Listed here is a single TCR beta chain. The data stem from a study of chemoradiotherapy in HPV16-positive cancers. Assay: immunoSEQ multiplex PCR; the TCRdb copy retains only in-frame clones and omits some. The table lists 13,000 or so clones, roughly 88% of them singletons. This sequence was found in a human donor with HPV-associated anogenital cancer. Sample: blood, taken from a patient who underwent chemoradiotherapy.

This CDR3 reads CASSQDRDRSSETQYF. CDR3 sequence (DNA): TGCGCCAGCAGCCAAGATCGGGACAGGTCCTCAGAGACCCAGTACTTC. The V and J genes are TRBV4-1 and TRBJ2-5; 8 bases fit TRBD1. The CDR3 consists of 16 residues. Germline values: CDR1 MGHRA, CDR2 YSYEKL. V was pared by 0 bases and J by 4 bases, with 7 bases of the junction left unmatched.